Below, one T cell receptor beta chain is given with its context. What it binds is unknown. Isolated RNA was reverse transcribed into cDNA used as the sequencing template. Assay used: immunoSEQ multiplex PCR; TCRdb lists only in-frame clones, some missing. This sample has roughly 250,000 clones, with 67% found just once. Trimming removed 3 bases at V and 8 bases at J, with 11 bases between. CDR3 size: 14 residues. Per germline, CDR1 MNHEY and CDR2 SVGAGI. This entry belongs to a study of CD8+ T cells in alopecia areata. Overall study context: Treated patients swallowed 5 to 10 mg of oral tofacitinib twice daily. Notes on the study in general: Lesional scalp displayed greater clonality than normal scalp, most notably in alopecia totalis/universalis.

Obtained from alopecia areata patients were lesional scalp punch biopsies along with peripheral blood. The specimen was CD4+ T cells sorted from blood, collected at week 0. The TCR sequence derives from a human donor with alopecia areata. This chain joins TRBV6-5 and TRBJ1-6, with TRBD1 as a possible D gene (5 bases). The CDR3 bases are TGTGCCAGCAGTTATGACAGAGCGGATTCACCCCTCCACTTT. Its protein is CASSYDRADSPLHF.